The 8 T cell receptor beta chains listed next were all sequenced from one sample in a study of cytomegalovirus exposure and HLA in healthy donors. The PCR used 60 Vbeta and 13 Jbeta primers. Profiled with immunoSEQ multiplex PCR; TCRdb holds only in-frame clones, not every one. The sample has about 110,000 clones; roughly 80% are singletons. Sequenced sample: PBMCs. The receptor source for this set is a man under 40 in good health and CMV-seropositive.

This sequence joins TRBV7-2 and TRBJ2-3; unclear D gene. Trimming pared 5 bases from V and 11 bases from J, leaving 14 bases between. CDR1 and CDR2 (germline): SGHTA, FQGNSA. The CDR3 length is 12 residues. The CDR3 nucleotides read TGTGCCAGCAGCCTGGCGGTTGCAGTGCAGTATTTT. This gives the protein CASSLAVAVQYF.

The V gene is TRBV5-4, the J gene TRBJ2-5, with D maybe TRBD1 (6 bases). From germline, CDR1 is SGHNT and CDR2 YYREEE (reference sequence). The CDR3 is 14 residues long. V was cut by 3 bases and J by 9 bases, with 18 bases left in between. In nucleotides, the CDR3 is TGTGCCAGCAGCTACCGGGACGCCCCAGGGGCCCAGTACTTC. Translated: CASSYRDAPGAQYF.

The genes are TRBV5-6 and TRBJ2-7; maybe TRBD1 (5 bases). Germline loops: CDR1 SGHDT, CDR2 YYEEEE. Trimming left V 4 bases short and J 2 bases short, with 10 bases between. This CDR3 region has 13 residues. This chain's CDR3 is CASSRRGTYEQYV. CDR3 in DNA: TGTGCCAGCAGCAGAAGGGGTACCTACGAGCAGTACGTC.

The chain employs TRBV6-5 and TRBJ1-1, with 7 bases matching TRBD1. This CDR3 has 11 residues. V lost 6 bases, J lost 7 bases, and 2 bases stayed unmatched. In germline, CDR1 is MNHEY, CDR2 SVGAGI. The CDR3 sequence is CASRRTGEAFF. The CDR3 region has the DNA TGTGCCAGCAGACGGACAGGTGAAGCTTTCTTT.

In this sample, this clone turned up once. The chain has TRBV27 and TRBJ2-7, with 9 bases matching TRBD1. The CDR3 contains 15 residues. Unmatched junction bases numbered 3, after V lost 2 bases and J lost 1 base. The germline CDR1 and CDR2 sequences are MNHEY and SMNVEV (reference sequence). The CDR3 DNA reads as TGTGCCAGCAGTTTACTGGGACAGGGATCCTACGAGCAGTACGTC. This encodes CASSLLGQGSYEQYV.

The J gene is TRBJ1-3, the V gene TRBV5-1, with D perhaps matching TRBD1 (5 bases). V was shortened by 2 bases and J by 11 bases, with 17 bases between the two germline ends. Germline V gene sequence: CDR1 SGHRS, CDR2 YFSETQ. CDR3 length: 14 residues. CDR3 coding DNA: TGCGCCAGCAGCTTATCGGGGGAGGGCGTCTCCATATATTTT. Translated, it gives CASSLSGEGVSIYF.

This rearrangement joins TRBV19 to TRBJ2-4; 7 bases line up with TRBD2. From germline, CDR1 is LNHDA and CDR2 SQIVND (reference sequence). The CDR3 is 15 residues long. The V gene end was trimmed by 5 bases and the J gene end by 8 bases; junction bases not matched to a gene: 12. CDR3 bases: TGTGCCAGTAGTTCCAAAGCGGGATCATCGGACATTCAGTACTTC. Its translation is CASSSKAGSSDIQYF.

This chain connects TRBV6-1 to TRBJ1-1; perhaps TRBD1 as D (5 bases). Trimming pared 2 bases from V and 5 bases from J, leaving 12 bases between. There are 14 residues in the CDR3. Looked up from germline, CDR1 is MNHNS and CDR2 is SASEGT. The CDR3 reads CASSEQGHGTEAFF. The CDR3 DNA sequence: TGTGCCAGCAGTGAACAGGGCCATGGGACTGAAGCTTTCTTT.